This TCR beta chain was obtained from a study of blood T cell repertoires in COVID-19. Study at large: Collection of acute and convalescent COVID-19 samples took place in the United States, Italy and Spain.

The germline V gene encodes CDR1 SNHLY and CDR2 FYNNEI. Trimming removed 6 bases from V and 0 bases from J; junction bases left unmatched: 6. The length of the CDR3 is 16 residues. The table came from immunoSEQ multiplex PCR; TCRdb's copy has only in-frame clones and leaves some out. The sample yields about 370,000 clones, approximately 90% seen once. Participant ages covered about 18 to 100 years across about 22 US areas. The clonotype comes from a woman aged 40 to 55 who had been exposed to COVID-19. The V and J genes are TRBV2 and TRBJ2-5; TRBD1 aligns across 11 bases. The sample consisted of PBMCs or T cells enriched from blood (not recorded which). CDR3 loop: CASRLGQGGYQETQYF. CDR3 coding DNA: TGTGCCAGCAGACTGGGACAGGGGGGGTACCAAGAGACCCAGTACTTC.